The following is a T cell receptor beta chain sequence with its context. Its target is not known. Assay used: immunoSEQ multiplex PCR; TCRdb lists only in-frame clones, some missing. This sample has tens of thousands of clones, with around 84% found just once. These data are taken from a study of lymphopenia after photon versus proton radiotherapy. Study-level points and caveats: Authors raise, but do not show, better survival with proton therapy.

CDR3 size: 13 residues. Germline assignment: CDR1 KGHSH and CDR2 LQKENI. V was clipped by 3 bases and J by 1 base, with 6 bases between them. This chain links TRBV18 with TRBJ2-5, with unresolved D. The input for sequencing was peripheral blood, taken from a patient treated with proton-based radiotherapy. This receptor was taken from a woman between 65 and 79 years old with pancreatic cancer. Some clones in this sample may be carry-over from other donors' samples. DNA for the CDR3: TGTGCCAGCTCACCGCAGACCCAAGAGACCCAGTACTTC. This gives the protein CASSPQTQETQYF.